This T cell receptor (beta chain) was recorded in a study of cytomegalovirus exposure and HLA in healthy donors. General study results and limits: Earlier results showed most TCR beta V segments being productive about 87% or about 30% of the time. It was likely that a cluster of highly shared sequence variants was a sequencing artifact.

A multiplex PCR was run with 60 Vbeta primers and 13 Jbeta primers. The assay was immunoSEQ multiplex PCR, and TCRdb's table has in-frame clones only and misses some. The sample contains more than 150,000 clones, roughly 77% of which appear only once. In the case of this clone: Its specificity is unknown.

The CDR3 consists of 14 residues. Looked up from germline, CDR1 is SGDLS and CDR2 is YYNGEE. V gave up 0 bases and J gave up 0 bases, with 5 bases separating them. What was sequenced was PBMCs. This chain links TRBV9 with TRBJ2-3; D remains ambiguous. The receptor was isolated from a woman in her forties or fifties in good health and CMV-seropositive. CDR3 in amino acids: CASSVDTSTDTQYF. Written as DNA, the CDR3 is TGTGCCAGCAGCGTAGATACTAGCACAGATACGCAGTATTTT.